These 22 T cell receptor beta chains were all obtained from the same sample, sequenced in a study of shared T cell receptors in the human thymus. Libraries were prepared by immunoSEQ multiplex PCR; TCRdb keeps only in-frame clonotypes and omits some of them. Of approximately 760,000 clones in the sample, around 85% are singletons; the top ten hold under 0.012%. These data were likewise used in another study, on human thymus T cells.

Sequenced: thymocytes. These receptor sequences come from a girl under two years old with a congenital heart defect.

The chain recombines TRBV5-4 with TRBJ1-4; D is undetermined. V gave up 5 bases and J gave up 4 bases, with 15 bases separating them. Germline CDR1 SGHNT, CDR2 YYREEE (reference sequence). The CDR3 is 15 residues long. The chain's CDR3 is CASSPGGSHNEKLFF. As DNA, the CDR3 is TGTGCCAGCAGTCCTGGCGGCAGCCATAATGAAAAACTGTTTTTT.

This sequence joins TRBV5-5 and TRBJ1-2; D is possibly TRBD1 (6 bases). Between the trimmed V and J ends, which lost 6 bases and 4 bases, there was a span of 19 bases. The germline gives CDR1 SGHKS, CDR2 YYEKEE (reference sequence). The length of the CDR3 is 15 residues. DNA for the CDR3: TGTGCCAGCAACAATTCCCCGGACAGCTGCTATGGCTACACCTTC. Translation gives CASNNSPDSCYGYTF.

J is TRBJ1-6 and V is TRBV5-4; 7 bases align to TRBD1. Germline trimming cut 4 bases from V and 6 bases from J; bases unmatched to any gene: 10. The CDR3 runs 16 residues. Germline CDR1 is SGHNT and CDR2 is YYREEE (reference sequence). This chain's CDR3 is CASSPGLTGINSPLHF. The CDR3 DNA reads TGTGCCAGCAGCCCCGGGTTGACAGGGATTAATTCACCCCTCCACTTT.

The CDR3 sequence: CASSFPSRGPDGYTF. The DNA for the CDR3 is TGCGCCAGCAGCTTTCCTTCCAGGGGACCCGACGGCTACACCTTC. V is TRBV5-1 and J is TRBJ1-2; weak D call: TRBD1 (6 bases). The CDR3 is 15 residues long. Trimming stripped 2 bases from V and 8 bases from J, with 19 bases between. CDR1 SGHRS and CDR2 YFSETQ come from the germline V gene.

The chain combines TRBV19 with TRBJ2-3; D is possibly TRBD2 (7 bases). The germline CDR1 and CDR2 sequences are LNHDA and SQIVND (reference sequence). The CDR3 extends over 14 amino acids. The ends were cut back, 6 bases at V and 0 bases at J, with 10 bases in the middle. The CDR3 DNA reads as TGTGCCAGTAGCGGGGGGCAGAGCACAGATACGCAGTATTTT. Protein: CASSGGQSTDTQYF. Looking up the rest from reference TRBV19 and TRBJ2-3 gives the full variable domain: DGGITQSPKYLFRKEGQNVTLSCEQNLNHDAMYWYRQDPGQGLRLIYYSQIVNDFQKGDIAEGYSVSREKKESFPLTVTSAQKNPTAFYLCASSGGQSTDTQYFGPGTRLTVL.

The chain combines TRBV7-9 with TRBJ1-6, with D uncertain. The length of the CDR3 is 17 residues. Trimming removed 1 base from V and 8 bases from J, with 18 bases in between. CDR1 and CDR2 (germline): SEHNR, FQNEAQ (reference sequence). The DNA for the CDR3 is TGTGCCAGCAGCTTAGTCTGTGGCGAGGAGGCGGATTCACCCCTCCACTTT. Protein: CASSLVCGEEADSPLHF.

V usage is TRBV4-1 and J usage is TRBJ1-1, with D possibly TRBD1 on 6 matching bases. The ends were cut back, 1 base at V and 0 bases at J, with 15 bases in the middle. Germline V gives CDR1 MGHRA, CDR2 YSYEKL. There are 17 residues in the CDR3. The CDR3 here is CASSQGDTGTLNTEAFF. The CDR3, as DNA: TGCGCCAGCAGCCAAGGGGATACAGGGACCTTGAACACTGAAGCTTTCTTT.

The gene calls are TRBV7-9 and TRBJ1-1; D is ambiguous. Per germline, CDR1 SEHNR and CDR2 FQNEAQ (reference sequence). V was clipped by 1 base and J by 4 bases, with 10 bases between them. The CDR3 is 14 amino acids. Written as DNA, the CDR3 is TGTGCCAGCAGCTTAGATCCGGTTTTCACTGAAGCTTTCTTT. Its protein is CASSLDPVFTEAFF.

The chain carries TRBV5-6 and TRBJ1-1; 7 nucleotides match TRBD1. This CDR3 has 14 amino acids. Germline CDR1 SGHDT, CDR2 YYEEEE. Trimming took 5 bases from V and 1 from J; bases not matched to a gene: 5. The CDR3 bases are TGTGCCAGCAGTCCCGGACAGGAGAACACTGAAGCTTTCTTT. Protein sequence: CASSPGQENTEAFF.

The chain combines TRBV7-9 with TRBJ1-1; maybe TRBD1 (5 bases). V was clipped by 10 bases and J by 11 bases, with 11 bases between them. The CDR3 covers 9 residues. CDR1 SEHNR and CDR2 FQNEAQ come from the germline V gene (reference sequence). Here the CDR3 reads CATQGLAFF. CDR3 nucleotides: TGTGCCACCCAGGGATTGGCTTTCTTT.

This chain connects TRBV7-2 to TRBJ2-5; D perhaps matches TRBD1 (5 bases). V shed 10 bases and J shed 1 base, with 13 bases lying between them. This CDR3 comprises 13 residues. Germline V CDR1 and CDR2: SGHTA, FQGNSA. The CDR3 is CANGDSFQETQYF. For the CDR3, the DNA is TGTGCCAACGGCGACAGTTTCCAAGAGACCCAGTACTTC. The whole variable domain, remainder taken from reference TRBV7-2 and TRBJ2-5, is GAGVSQSPSNKVTEKGKDVELRCDPISGHTALYWYRQSLGQGLEFLIYFQGNSAPDKSGLPSDRFSAERTGGSVSTLTIQRTQQEDSAVYLCANGDSFQETQYFGPGTRLLVL.

DNA for the CDR3: TGCGCCAGCAGCTTGGAAGAGGGAATTCCGCCCACTGAAGCTTTCTTT. Its protein is CASSLEEGIPPTEAFF. This chain links TRBV5-1 with TRBJ1-1; unclear D gene. Germline CDR1 and CDR2: SGHRS and YFSETQ. The ends were cut back, 0 bases at V and 4 bases at J, with 16 bases in the middle. This CDR3 contains 16 residues.

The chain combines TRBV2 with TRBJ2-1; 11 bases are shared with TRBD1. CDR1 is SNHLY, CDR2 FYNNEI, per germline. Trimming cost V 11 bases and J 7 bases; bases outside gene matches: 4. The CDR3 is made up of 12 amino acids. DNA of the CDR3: TGTGCCCCGGGACAGGGGGTAAATGAGCAGTTCTTC. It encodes CAPGQGVNEQFF.

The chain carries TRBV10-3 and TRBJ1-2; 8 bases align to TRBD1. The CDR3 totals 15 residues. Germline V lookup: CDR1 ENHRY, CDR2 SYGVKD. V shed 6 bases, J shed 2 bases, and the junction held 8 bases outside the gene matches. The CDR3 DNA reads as TGTGCCATCAGCCCACAGGGGGGAAAGAACTATGGCTACACCTTC. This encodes CAISPQGGKNYGYTF.

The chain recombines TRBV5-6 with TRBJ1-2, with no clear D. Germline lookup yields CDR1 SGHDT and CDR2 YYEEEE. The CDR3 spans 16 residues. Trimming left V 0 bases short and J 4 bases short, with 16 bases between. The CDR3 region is CASSLAQYKHTYGYTF. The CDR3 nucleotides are TGTGCCAGCAGCTTGGCCCAGTACAAACACACCTATGGCTACACCTTC.

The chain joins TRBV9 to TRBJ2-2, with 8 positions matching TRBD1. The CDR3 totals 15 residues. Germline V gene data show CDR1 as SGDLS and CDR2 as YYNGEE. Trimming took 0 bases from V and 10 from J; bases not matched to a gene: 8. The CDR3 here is CASSVETGDSSELFF. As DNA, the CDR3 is TGTGCCAGCAGCGTAGAGACAGGGGACTCCTCGGAGCTGTTTTTT.

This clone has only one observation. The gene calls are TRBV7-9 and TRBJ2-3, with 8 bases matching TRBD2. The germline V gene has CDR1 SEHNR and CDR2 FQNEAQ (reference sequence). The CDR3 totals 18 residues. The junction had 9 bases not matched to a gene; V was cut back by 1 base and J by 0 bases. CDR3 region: CASSLELADSSSTDTQYF. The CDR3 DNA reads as TGTGCCAGCAGCTTAGAACTAGCGGATTCCTCTAGCACAGATACGCAGTATTTT.

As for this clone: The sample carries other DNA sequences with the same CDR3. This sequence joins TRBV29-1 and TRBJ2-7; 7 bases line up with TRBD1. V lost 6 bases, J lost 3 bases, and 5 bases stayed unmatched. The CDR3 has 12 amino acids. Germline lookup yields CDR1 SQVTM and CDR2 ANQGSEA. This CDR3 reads CSVRQGSYEQYF. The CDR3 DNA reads TGCAGCGTCCGACAGGGCAGCTACGAGCAGTACTTC.

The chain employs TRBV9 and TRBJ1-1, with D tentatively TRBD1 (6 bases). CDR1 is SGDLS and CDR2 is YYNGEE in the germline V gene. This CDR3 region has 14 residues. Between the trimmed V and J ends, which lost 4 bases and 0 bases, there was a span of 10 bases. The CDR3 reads CASSPGQMNTEAFF. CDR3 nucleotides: TGTGCCAGCAGCCCCGGACAGATGAACACTGAAGCTTTCTTT.

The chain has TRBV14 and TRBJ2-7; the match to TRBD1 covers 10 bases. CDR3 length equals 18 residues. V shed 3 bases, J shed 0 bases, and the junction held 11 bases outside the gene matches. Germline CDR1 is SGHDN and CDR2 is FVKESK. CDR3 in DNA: TGTGCCAGCAGCCACACACCACCGGGACAGGGGTACTCCTACGAGCAGTACTTC. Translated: CASSHTPPGQGYSYEQYF. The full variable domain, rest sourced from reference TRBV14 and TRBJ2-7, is EAGVTQFPSHSVIEKGQTVTLRCDPISGHDNLYWYRRVMGKEIKFLLHFVKESKQDESGMPNNRFLAERTGGTYSTLKVQPAELEDSGVYFCASSHTPPGQGYSYEQYFGPGTRLTVT.

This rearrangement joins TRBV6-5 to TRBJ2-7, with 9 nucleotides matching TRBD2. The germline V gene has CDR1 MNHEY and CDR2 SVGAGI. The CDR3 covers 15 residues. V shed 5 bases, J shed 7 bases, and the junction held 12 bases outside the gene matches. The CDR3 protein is CASSRGGALLLEQYF. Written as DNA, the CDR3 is TGTGCCAGCAGTCGCGGGGGGGCCCTCCTCCTGGAGCAGTACTTC.

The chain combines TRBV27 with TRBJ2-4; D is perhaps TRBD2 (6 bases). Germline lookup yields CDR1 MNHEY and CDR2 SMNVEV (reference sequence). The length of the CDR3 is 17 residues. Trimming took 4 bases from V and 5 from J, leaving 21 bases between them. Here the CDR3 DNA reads TGTGCCAGCAGTTCATTACTAGTGGCGGGGTACCAAAACATTCAGTACTTC. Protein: CASSSLLVAGYQNIQYF.